This T cell receptor (beta chain) came from a study of CD8 T cells in ankylosing spondylitis. Study outcomes and limitations: A subset of motif variants has previously been described in the synovial fluid and blood of reactive arthritis. The authors reported significant enrichment of disease-linked clones in matched ankylosing spondylitis synovial fluid. A TCR beta motif of roughly 8 highly homologous variants seemed to mark ankylosing spondylitis blood.

There are a few counts of this clonotype. Its target is not known. V shed 1 base and J shed 2 bases, with 11 bases lying between them. This CDR3 contains 15 residues. Germline assignment: CDR1 SGHTA and CDR2 FQGNSA. Making the TCR beta libraries involved quantitative 5'-RACE with molecular barcodes. TCRdb reanalysed the 5' RACE reads using MiXCR and keeps one entry per CDR3 protein. The data contain a few hundred thousand distinct CDR3 sequences, more than 20% of them seen just once; the ten biggest clones take up about a sixth. The receptor was isolated from a male donor with ankylosing spondylitis. Specimen: blood, either unsorted or a sorted T cell fraction (not recorded which). The rearrangement joins TRBV7-2 to TRBJ1-2, with D unresolved. CDR3 sequence (DNA): TGTGCCAGCAGCTTAGGTGTTAGTAGCAACTATGGCTACACCTTC. Amino acids: CASSLGVSSNYGYTF.